The rows below give T cell receptor beta chains drawn from one sample of a study of OX40 agonist ivuxolimab in advanced cancers. The assay was immunoSEQ multiplex PCR, and TCRdb's table has in-frame clones only and misses some. The data hold 9,500 to 14,000 clones, with 77% observed a single time. Sequences were derived from CD4+ or CD8+ T cells sorted from blood, sampled in a trial of the OX40 agonist ivuxolimab. These TCRs come from an adult with an advanced solid tumor such as melanoma, head and neck, liver or kidney cancer. The CDR3 runs from the conserved cysteine through the conserved F or W. The order of the fields is D gene, V gene, J gene, clone size, CDR3 protein, CDR3 DNA. The D gene is left open where the match is weak. Rows give clone size only sometimes, using once, few, many, or a class for an expanded clone.

TRBD1,TRBV5-6,TRBJ2-5,-,CASIPWPAQGRETQYF,TGTGCCAGCATCCCTTGGCCAGCACAGGGGAGAGAGACCCAGTACTTC
TRBD2,TRBV10-3,TRBJ2-1,-,CAISGSGGGAEFF,TGTGCCATCAGTGGAAGTGGCGGGGGGGCTGAGTTCTTC
-,TRBV4-1,TRBJ2-4,-,CASSQDPDGFGNIQYF,TGCGCCAGCAGCCAAGACCCCGACGGGTTCGGAAACATTCAGTACTTC
TRBD2,TRBV10-2,TRBJ2-1,-,CATRLAGVDNEQFF,TGCGCCACCCGTCTAGCGGGAGTGGACAATGAGCAGTTCTTC
-,TRBV6-1,TRBJ2-2,-,CASSEGGETGELFF,TGTGCCAGCAGTGAAGGAGGGGAGACCGGGGAGCTGTTTTTT
TRBD1,TRBV11-2,TRBJ1-1,few,CASSQRQGLNTEAFF,TGTGCCAGCAGCCAAAGACAGGGTTTAAACACTGAAGCTTTCTTT
-,TRBV13,TRBJ2-7,medium-sized,CASRARGGGYEQYF,TGTGCCAGCAGAGCCAGGGGGGGAGGCTACGAGCAGTACTTC
TRBD2,TRBV25-1,TRBJ2-3,-,CASSESASGVTDTQYF,TGTGCCAGCAGTGAATCGGCTAGCGGGGTCACAGATACGCAGTATTTT
-,TRBV11-3,TRBJ1-2,-,CASSRFASIGYTF,TGTGCCAGCAGTCGATTCGCATCAATTGGCTACACCTTC
-,TRBV10-3,TRBJ1-1,-,CAISDSGEAFF,TGTGCCATCTCGGACAGCGGTGAAGCTTTCTTT
-,TRBV7-9,TRBJ2-1,-,CASSSAQTGRLNNEQFF,TGTGCCAGCAGCTCGGCCCAGACAGGGAGGCTAAACAATGAGCAGTTCTTC
TRBD1,TRBV2,TRBJ1-1,-,CASSVQGSEAFF,TGTGCCAGCAGCGTACAGGGGTCTGAAGCTTTCTTT
-,TRBV6-1,TRBJ2-1,few,CASSELDGYNVGQFF,TGTGCCAGCAGTGAGTTAGACGGTTACAATGTCGGGCAGTTCTTC
-,TRBV10-2,TRBJ2-1,-,CASSLVGNEQFF,TGCGCCAGCAGCCTAGTGGGCAATGAGCAGTTCTTC
TRBD2,TRBV19,TRBJ2-1,-,CASTLTSGAYNEQFF,TGTGCCAGTACCTTAACTAGCGGGGCTTACAATGAGCAGTTCTTC
-,TRBV6-5,TRBJ2-7,-,CASSVMAGESYEQYF,TGTGCCAGCAGTGTTATGGCAGGCGAATCCTACGAGCAGTACTTC
-,TRBV27,TRBJ2-7,-,CASSFAGVNYEQYF,TGTGCCAGCAGTTTCGCCGGAGTCAACTACGAGCAGTACTTC
-,TRBV6-4,TRBJ2-1,once,CASSATGYSSYNEQFF,TGTGCCAGCAGTGCAACAGGTTATTCCTCCTACAATGAGCAGTTCTTC
-,TRBV30,TRBJ2-5,-,CAWSGETQYF,TGTGCCTGGAGTGGTGAGACCCAGTACTTC